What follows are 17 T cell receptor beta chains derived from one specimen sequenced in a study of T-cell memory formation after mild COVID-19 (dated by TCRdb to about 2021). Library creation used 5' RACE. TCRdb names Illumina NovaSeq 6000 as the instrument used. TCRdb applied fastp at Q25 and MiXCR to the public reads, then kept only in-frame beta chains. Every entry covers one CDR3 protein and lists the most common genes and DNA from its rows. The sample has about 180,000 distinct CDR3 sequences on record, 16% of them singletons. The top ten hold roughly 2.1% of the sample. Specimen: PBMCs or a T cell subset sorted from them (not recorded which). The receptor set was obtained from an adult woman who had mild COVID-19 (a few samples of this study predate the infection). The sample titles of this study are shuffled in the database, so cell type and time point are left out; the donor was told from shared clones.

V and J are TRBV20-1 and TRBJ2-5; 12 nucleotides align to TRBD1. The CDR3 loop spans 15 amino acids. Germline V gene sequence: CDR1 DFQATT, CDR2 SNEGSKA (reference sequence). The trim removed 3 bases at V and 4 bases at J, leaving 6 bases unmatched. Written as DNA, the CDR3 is TGCAGTGCTAGGCTAGGGACAGGGGGCGGAGAGACCCAGTACTTC. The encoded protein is CSARLGTGGGETQYF.

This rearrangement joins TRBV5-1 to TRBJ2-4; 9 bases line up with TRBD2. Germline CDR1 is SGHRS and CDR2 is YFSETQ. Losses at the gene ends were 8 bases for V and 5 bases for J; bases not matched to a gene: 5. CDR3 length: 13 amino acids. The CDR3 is CASSVAGENIQYF. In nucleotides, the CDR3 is TGCGCCAGTTCAGTAGCGGGGGAAAACATTCAGTACTTC.

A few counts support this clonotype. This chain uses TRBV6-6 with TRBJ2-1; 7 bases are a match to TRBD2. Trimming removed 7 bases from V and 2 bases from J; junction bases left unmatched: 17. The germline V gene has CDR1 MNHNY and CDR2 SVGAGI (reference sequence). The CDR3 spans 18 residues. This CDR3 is CASTPVSLAEPAYNEQFF. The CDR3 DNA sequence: TGTGCCAGCACCCCAGTGAGTCTAGCGGAACCGGCCTACAATGAGCAGTTCTTC.

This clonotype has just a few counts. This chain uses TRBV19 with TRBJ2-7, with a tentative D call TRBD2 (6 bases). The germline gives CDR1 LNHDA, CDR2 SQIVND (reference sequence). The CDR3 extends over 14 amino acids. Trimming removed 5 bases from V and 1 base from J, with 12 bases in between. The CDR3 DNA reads TGTGCCAGTAGTCGACCCGGGACTTCCTACGAGCAGTACTTC. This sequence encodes CASSRPGTSYEQYF.

CDR3 sequence (DNA): TGTGCCAGCAGCTACGGACAGGGGTCGACCAATGAGCAGTTCTTC. Encoded protein: CASSYGQGSTNEQFF. The chain links TRBV7-3 to TRBJ2-1, with TRBD1 matching 9 bases. The V gene's germline CDR1 is SGHTA and CDR2 FQGTGA. V trimming: 4 bases; J trimming: 6 bases; junction bases outside the gene matches: 7. The CDR3 spans 15 residues.

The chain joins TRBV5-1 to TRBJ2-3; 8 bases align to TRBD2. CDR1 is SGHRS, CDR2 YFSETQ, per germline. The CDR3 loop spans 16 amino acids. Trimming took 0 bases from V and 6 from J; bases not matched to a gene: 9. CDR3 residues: CASSLVAGGVPDTQYF. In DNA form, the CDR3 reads TGCGCCAGCAGCTTGGTGGCGGGGGGTGTCCCTGATACGCAGTATTTT.

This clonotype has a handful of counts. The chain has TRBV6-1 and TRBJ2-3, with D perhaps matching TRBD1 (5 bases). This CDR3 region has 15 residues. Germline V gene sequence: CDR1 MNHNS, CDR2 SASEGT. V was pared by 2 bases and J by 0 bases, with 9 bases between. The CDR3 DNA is TGTGCCAGCAGTGAATCTGACAGCAGCACAGATACGCAGTATTTT. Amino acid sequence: CASSESDSSTDTQYF.

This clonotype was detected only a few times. The CDR3 sequence: CASSKTSGGAETQYF. The CDR3, as DNA: TGTGCCAGCAGCAAGACTAGCGGGGGAGCAGAGACCCAGTACTTC. The rearrangement joins TRBV5-4 to TRBJ2-5; TRBD2 agrees at 12 bases. With V trimmed by 4 bases and J by 4 bases, 5 bases remained unmatched. In germline, CDR1 is SGHNT, CDR2 YYREEE (reference sequence). This CDR3 has 15 residues.

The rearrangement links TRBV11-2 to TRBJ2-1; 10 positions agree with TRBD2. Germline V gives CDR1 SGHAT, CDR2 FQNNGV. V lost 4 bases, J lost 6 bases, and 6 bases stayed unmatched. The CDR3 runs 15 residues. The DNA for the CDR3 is TGTGCCAGCAGCTGGACTAGCGGTTTCCCCAATGAGCAGTTCTTC. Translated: CASSWTSGFPNEQFF. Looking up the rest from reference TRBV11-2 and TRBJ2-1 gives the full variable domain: EAGVAQSPRYKIIEKRQSVAFWCNPISGHATLYWYQQILGQGPKLLIQFQNNGVVDDSQLPKDRFSAERLKGVDSTLKIQPAKLEDSAVYLCASSWTSGFPNEQFFGPGTRLTVL.

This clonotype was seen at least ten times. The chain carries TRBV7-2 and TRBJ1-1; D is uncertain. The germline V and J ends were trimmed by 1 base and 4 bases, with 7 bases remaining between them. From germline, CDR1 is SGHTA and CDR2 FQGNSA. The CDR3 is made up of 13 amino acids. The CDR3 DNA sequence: TGTGCCAGCAGCTTAGAACAGATCACTGAAGCTTTCTTT. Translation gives CASSLEQITEAFF.

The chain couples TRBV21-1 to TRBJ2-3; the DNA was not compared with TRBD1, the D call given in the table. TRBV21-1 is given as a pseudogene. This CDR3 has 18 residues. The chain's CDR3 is CASKCAVPTGRETDTQYF. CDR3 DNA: TGTGCCAGCAAATGCGCCGTCCCGACAGGGCGGGAGACAGATACGCAGTATTTT.

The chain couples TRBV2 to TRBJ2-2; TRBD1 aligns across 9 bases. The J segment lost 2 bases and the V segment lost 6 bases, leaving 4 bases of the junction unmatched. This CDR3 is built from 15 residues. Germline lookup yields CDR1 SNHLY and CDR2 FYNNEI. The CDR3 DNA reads TGTGCCAGCAGGAAACAGGGGGCCAACACCGGGGAGCTGTTTTTT. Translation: CASRKQGANTGELFF.

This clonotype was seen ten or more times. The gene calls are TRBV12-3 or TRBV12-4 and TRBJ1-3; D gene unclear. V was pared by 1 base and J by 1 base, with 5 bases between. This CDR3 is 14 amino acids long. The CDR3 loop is CASSLEGSGNTIYF. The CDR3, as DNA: TGTGCCAGCAGTTTAGAGGGATCTGGAAACACCATATATTTT.

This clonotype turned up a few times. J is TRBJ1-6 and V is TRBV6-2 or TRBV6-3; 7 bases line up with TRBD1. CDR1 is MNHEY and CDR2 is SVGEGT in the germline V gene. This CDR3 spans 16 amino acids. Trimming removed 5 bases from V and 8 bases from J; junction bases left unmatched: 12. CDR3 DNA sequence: TGTGCCAGCAGTACCTACAGGGGTATCTGGGATTCACCCCTCCACTTT. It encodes CASSTYRGIWDSPLHF.

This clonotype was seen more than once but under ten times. CDR3: CASSLGGTGANYGYTF. Here the CDR3 DNA reads TGTGCCAGCAGCTTAGGGGGGACAGGCGCTAACTATGGCTACACCTTC. The chain recombines TRBV7-9 with TRBJ1-2, with TRBD1 matching 8 bases. Per germline, CDR1 SEHNR and CDR2 FQNEAQ (reference sequence). V dropped 1 base and J dropped 0; count of bases not matched to a gene: 4. The CDR3 sequence is 16 residues long.

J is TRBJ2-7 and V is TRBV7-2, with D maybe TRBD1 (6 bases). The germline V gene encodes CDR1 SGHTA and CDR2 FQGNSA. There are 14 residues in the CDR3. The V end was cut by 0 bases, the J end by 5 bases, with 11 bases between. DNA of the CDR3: TGTGCCAGCAGCTTAGCGCTCAGGGGCCACGAGCAGTACTTC. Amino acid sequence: CASSLALRGHEQYF.

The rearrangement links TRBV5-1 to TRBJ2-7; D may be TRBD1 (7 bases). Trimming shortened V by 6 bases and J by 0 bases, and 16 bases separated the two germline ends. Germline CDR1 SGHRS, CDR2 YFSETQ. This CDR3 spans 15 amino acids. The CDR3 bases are TGCGCCAGCACCTGGGGGCAGGGGGGCTCCTACGAGCAGTACTTC. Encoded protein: CASTWGQGGSYEQYF.